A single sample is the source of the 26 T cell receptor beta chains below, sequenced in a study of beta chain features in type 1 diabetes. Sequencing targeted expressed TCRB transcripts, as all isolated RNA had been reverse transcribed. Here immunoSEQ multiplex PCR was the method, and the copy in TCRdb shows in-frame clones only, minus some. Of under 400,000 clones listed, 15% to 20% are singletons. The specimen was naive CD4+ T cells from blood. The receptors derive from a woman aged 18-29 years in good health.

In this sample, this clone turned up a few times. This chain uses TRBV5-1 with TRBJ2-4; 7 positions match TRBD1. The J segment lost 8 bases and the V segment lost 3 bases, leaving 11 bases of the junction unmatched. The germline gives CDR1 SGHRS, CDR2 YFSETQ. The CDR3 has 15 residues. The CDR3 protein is CASSWDPTGYYIQYF. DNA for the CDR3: TGCGCCAGCAGCTGGGATCCGACAGGGTATTACATTCAGTACTTC.

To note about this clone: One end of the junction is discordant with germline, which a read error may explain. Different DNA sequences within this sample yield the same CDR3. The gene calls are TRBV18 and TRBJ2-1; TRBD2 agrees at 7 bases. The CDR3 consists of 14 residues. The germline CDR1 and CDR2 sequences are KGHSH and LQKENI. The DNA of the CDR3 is TGTGCCAGCTCCCCACCGAGGGGAGGGAATGAGCAGTTCTTC. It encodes CASSPPRGGNEQFF.

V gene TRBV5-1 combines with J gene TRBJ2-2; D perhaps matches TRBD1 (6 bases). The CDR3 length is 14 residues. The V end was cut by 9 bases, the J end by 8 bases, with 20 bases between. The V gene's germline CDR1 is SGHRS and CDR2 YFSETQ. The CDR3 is CATRGPGLGGELFF. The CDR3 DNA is TGCGCCACCAGGGGTCCTGGTCTCGGGGGGGAGCTGTTTTTT.

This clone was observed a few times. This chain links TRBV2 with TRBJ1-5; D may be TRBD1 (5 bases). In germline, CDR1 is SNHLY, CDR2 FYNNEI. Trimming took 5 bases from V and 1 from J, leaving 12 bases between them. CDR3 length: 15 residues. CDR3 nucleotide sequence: TGTGCCAGCAGTTCTCAGGGCGTAAGCAATCAGCCCCAGCATTTT. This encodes CASSSQGVSNQPQHF.

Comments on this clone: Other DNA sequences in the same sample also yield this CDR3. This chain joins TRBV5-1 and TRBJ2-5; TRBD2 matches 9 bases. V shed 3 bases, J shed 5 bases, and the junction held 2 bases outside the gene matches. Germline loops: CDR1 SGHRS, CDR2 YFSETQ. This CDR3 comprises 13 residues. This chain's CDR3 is CASSYGLAETQYF. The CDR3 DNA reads TGCGCCAGCAGCTATGGACTAGCGGAGACCCAGTACTTC.

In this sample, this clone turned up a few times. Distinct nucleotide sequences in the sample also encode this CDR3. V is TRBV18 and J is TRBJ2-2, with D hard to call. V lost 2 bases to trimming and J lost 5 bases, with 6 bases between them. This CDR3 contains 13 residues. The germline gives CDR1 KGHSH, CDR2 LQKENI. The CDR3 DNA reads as TGTGCCAGCTCACCAAGCTCAACCGGGGAGCTGTTTTTT. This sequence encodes CASSPSSTGELFF.

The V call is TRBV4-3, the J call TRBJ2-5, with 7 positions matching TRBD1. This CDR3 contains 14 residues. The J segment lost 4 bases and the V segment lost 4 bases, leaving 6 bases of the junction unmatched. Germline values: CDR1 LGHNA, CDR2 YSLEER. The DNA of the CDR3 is TGCGCCAGCAGCCCCAGACAGGGCCCAGAGACCCAGTACTTC. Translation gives CASSPRQGPETQYF.

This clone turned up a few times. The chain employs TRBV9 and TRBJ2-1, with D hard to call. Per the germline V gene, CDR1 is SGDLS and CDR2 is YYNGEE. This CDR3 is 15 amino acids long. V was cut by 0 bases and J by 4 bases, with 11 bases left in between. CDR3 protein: CASSVVSALYNEQFF. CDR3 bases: TGTGCCAGCAGCGTAGTGAGCGCCTTATACAATGAGCAGTTCTTC.

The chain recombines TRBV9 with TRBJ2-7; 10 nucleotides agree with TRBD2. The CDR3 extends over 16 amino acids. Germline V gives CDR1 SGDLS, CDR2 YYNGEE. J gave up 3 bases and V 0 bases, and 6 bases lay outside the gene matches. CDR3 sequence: CASSVASSGSVYEQYF. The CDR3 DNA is TGTGCCAGCAGCGTAGCCTCTAGCGGGAGCGTCTACGAGCAGTACTTC.

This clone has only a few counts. The chain's CDR3 is CASSTDYGYTF. The CDR3 coding sequence is TGTGCCAGCAGTACTGACTATGGCTACACCTTC. The chain couples TRBV2 to TRBJ1-2; D unresolved. The germline V and J ends were trimmed by 5 bases and 3 bases, with 4 bases remaining between them. There are 11 residues in the CDR3. The germline V gene encodes CDR1 SNHLY and CDR2 FYNNEI.

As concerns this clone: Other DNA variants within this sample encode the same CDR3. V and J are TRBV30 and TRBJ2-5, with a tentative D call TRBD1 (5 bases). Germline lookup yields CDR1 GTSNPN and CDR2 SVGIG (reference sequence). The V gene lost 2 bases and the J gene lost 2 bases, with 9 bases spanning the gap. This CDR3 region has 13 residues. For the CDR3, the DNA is TGTGCCTGGAGTAGGTCAGGGCAAGAGACCCAGTACTTC. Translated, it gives CAWSRSGQETQYF.

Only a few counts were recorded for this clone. CDR3 region: CSVGGLQETQYF. DNA of the CDR3: TGCAGCGTCGGGGGACTACAAGAGACCCAGTACTTC. V and J are TRBV29-1 and TRBJ2-5; the match to TRBD2 covers 7 bases. This CDR3 has 12 amino acids. Trimming took 6 bases from V and 2 from J; bases not matched to a gene: 3. Germline V CDR1 and CDR2: SQVTM, ANQGSEA.

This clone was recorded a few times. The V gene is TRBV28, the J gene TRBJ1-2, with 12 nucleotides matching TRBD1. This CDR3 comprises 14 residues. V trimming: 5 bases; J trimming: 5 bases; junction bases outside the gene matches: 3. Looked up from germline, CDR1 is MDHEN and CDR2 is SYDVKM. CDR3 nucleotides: TGTGCCAGCAGTGGGACAGGGGGCATATATGGCTACACCTTC. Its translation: CASSGTGGIYGYTF.

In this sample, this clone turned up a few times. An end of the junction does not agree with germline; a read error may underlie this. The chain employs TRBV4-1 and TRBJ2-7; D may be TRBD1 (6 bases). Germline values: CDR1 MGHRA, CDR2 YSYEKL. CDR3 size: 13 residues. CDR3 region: CASSQDPGQRRAF. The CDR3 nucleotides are TGCGCCAGCAGCCAAGATCCTGGACAGCGGCGGGCTTTC.

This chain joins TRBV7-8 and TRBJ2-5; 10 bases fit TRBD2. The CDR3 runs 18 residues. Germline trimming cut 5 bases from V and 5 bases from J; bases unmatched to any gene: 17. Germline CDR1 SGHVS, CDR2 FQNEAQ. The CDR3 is CASSLGTSVGGWQETQYF. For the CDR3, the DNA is TGTGCCAGCAGCCTTGGGACTAGCGTTGGGGGTTGGCAGGAGACCCAGTACTTC. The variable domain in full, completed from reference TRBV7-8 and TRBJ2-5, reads GAGVSQSPRYKVAKRGQDVALRCDPISGHVSLFWYQQALGQGPEFLTYFQNEAQLDKSGLPSDRFFAERPEGSVSTLKIQRTQQEDSAVYLCASSLGTSVGGWQETQYFGPGTRLLVL.

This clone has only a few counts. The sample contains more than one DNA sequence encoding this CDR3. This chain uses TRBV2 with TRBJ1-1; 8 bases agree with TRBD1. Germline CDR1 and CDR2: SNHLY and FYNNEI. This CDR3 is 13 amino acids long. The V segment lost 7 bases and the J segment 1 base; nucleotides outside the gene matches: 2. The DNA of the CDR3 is TGTGCCAGCAAGGACAGGGCGAACACTGAAGCTTTCTTT. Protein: CASKDRANTEAFF.

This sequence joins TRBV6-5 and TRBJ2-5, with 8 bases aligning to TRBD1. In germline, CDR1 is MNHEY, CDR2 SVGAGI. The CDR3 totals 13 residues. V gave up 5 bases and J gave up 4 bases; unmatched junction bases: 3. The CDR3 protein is CASSRQGRETQYF. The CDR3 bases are TGTGCCAGCAGTCGACAGGGGCGAGAGACCCAGTACTTC.

For the CDR3, the DNA is TGTGCCAGCACCCCTGACAGGGACACTGAAGCTTTCTTT. Translated, it gives CASTPDRDTEAFF. The chain employs TRBV6-6 and TRBJ1-1; 7 nucleotides line up with TRBD1. Germline V gene data show CDR1 as MNHNY and CDR2 as SVGAGI (reference sequence). The V and J ends lost 7 bases and 3 bases, in that order; junction bases with no gene match: 5. The CDR3 has 13 residues.

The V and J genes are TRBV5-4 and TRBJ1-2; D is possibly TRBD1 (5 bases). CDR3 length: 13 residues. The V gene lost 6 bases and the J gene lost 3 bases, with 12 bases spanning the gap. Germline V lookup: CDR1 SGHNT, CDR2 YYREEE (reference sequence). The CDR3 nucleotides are TGTGCCAGCACGCCCAGGGTCTACTATGGCTACACCTTC. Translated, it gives CASTPRVYYGYTF.

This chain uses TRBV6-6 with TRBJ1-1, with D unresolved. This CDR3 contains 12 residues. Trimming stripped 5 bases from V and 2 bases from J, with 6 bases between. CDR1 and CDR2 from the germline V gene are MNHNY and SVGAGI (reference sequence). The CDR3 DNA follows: TGTGCCAGCAGTAAGCTAAACACTGAAGCTTTCTTT. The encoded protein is CASSKLNTEAFF.

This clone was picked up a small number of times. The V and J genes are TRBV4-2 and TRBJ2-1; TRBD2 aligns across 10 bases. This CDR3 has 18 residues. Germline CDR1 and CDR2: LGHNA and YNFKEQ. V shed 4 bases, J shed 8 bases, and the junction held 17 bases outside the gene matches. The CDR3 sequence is CASSLLGTAGGQGDEQFF. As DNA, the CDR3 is TGTGCCAGCAGCCTCTTAGGGACAGCGGGGGGGCAAGGGGATGAGCAGTTCTTC.

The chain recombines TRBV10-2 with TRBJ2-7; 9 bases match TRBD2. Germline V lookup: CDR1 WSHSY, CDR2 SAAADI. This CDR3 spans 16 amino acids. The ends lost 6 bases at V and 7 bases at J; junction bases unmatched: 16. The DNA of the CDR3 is TGCGCCAGCAGGAACCGAGGGAATAGCGGGAGACGAGAGCAGTACTTC. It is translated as CASRNRGNSGRREQYF.

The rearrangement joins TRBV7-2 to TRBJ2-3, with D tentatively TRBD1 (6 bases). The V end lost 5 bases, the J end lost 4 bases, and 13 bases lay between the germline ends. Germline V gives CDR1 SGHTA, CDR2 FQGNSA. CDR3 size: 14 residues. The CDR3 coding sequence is TGTGCCAGCAGCCAAGACAGGTCCGCAGATACGCAGTATTTT. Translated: CASSQDRSADTQYF.

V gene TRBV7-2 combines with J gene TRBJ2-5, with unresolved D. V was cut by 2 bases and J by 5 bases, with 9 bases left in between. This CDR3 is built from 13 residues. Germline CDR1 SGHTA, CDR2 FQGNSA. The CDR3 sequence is CASSLLRLETQYF. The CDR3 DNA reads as TGTGCCAGCAGCTTACTGAGATTGGAGACCCAGTACTTC.

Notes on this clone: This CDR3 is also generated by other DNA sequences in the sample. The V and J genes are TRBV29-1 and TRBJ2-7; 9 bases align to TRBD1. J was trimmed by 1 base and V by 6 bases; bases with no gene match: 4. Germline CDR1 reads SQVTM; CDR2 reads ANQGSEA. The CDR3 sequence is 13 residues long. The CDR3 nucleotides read TGCAGCGTCCCGGGACAGGGATCCTACGAGCAGTACTTC. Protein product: CSVPGQGSYEQYF.

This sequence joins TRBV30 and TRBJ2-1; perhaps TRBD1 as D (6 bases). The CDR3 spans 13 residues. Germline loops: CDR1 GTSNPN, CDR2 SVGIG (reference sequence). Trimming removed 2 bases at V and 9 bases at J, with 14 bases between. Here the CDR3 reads CAWSMNRDGEQFF. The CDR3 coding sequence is TGTGCCTGGAGTATGAACAGGGACGGTGAGCAGTTCTTC.